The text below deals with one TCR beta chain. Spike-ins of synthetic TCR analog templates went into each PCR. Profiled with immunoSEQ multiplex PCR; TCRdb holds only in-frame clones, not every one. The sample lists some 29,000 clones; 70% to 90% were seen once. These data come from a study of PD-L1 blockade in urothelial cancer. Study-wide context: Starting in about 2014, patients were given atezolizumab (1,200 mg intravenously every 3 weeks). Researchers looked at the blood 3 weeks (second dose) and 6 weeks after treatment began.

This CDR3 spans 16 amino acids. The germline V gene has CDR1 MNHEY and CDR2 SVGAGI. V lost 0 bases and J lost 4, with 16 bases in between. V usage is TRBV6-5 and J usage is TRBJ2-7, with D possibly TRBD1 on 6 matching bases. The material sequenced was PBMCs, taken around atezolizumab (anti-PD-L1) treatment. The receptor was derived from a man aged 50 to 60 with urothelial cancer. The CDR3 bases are TGTGCCAGCAGTTACTCGATAGGGGGAAACTCTTACGAGCAGTACTTC. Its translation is CASSYSIGGNSYEQYF.